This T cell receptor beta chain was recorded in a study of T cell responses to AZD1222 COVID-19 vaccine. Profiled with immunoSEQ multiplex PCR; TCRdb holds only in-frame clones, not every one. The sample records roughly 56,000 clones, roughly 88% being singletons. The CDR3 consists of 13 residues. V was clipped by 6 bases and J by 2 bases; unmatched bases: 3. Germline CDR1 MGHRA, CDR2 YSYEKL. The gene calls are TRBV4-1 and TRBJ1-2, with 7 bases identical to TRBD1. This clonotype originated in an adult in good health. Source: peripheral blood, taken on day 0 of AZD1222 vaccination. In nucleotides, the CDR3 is TGCGCCAGCAGTCTGACAGGGAACTATGGCTACACCTTC. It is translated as CASSLTGNYGYTF.